These T cell receptor beta chains were read from a single sample in a study of Graves' ophthalmopathy and Graves' hyperthyroidism. TCRdb redid the calling of the multiplex PCR reads with MiXCR, one entry per CDR3 protein. The sample records some 400,000 distinct CDR3 sequences, around 16% being singletons. Sequenced material: peripheral blood. These receptor sequences come from a woman aged 18-29 years with Graves' ophthalmopathy. Each CDR3 is given with its conserved first and last residue. D genes are given only for firm matches. For some rows the clone size is stated as once, few or many, or as a class when expanded; others skip it.

clone size: -
D gene: -
J gene: TRBJ1-6
V gene: TRBV7-2
CDR3 protein: CASSWNSPLHF
CDR3 DNA: TGTGCCAGCAGCTGGAATTCACCCCTCCACTTT

clone size: many
D gene: -
J gene: TRBJ1-1
V gene: TRBV7-9
CDR3 protein: CASRPGGWTEAFF
CDR3 DNA: TGTGCCAGCAGACCGGGGGGCTGGACTGAAGCTTTCTTT

clone size: many
D gene: TRBD1
J gene: TRBJ1-3
V gene: TRBV5-1
CDR3 protein: CASSFGTAVDTIYF
CDR3 DNA: TGCGCCAGCAGCTTCGGGACAGCCGTCGACACCATATATTTT

clone size: many
D gene: -
J gene: TRBJ1-3
V gene: TRBV7-9
CDR3 protein: CASSPGASSGNTIYF
CDR3 DNA: TGTGCCAGCAGCCCAGGCGCTAGCTCTGGAAACACCATATATTTT

clone size: many
D gene: -
J gene: TRBJ1-1
V gene: TRBV19
CDR3 protein: CASGVGGAGEAFF
CDR3 DNA: TGTGCCAGTGGTGTTGGGGGGGCTGGTGAAGCTTTCTTT

clone size: many
D gene: TRBD1
J gene: TRBJ1-6
V gene: TRBV27
CDR3 protein: CASSYLGTGGRGSPLHF
CDR3 DNA: TGTGCCAGCAGCTATCTCGGGACAGGGGGCAGGGGTTCACCCCTCCACTTT

clone size: -
D gene: -
J gene: TRBJ1-1
V gene: TRBV9
CDR3 protein: CASSVAKNTEAFF
CDR3 DNA: TGTGCCAGCAGCGTGGCCAAGAACACTGAAGCTTTCTTT

clone size: many
D gene: TRBD2
J gene: TRBJ2-7
V gene: TRBV20-1
CDR3 protein: CSARDGWLAGGYEQYF
CDR3 DNA: TGCAGTGCTAGAGATGGTTGGCTAGCGGGAGGGTACGAGCAGTACTTC

clone size: many
D gene: TRBD1
J gene: TRBJ2-7
V gene: TRBV6-5
CDR3 protein: CASIPFGQGYEQYF
CDR3 DNA: TGTGCCAGCATCCCATTTGGACAGGGCTACGAGCAGTACTTC

clone size: many
D gene: -
J gene: TRBJ1-6
V gene: TRBV30
CDR3 protein: CAWKGRRDSPLHF
CDR3 DNA: TGTGCCTGGAAGGGGAGAAGGGATTCACCCCTCCACTTT

clone size: many
D gene: TRBD1
J gene: TRBJ2-7
V gene: TRBV6-2/TRBV6-3
CDR3 protein: CASLSGTGIHEQYF
CDR3 DNA: TGTGCCAGCCTCTCAGGGACAGGGATCCACGAGCAGTACTTC

clone size: -
D gene: -
J gene: TRBJ2-7
V gene: TRBV12-3/TRBV12-4
CDR3 protein: CASSWYREIDEQYF
CDR3 DNA: TGTGCCAGCAGTTGGTACAGGGAAATAGACGAGCAGTACTTC

clone size: -
D gene: -
J gene: TRBJ2-7
V gene: TRBV6-2/TRBV6-3
CDR3 protein: CASLPYGGRSSYEQYF
CDR3 DNA: TGTGCCAGCCTCCCTTACGGCGGACGGAGCTCCTACGAGCAGTACTTC

clone size: -
D gene: TRBD1
J gene: TRBJ1-6
V gene: TRBV2
CDR3 protein: CASRDATGSNSPLHF
CDR3 DNA: TGTGCCAGCAGGGACGCGACAGGGAGTAATTCACCCCTCCACTTT

clone size: many
D gene: -
J gene: TRBJ2-7
V gene: TRBV28
CDR3 protein: CASSLGAGSSSYEQYF
CDR3 DNA: TGTGCCAGCAGTTTAGGTGCAGGCTCCAGCTCCTACGAGCAGTACTTC

clone size: few
D gene: -
J gene: TRBJ2-7
V gene: TRBV12-3/TRBV12-4
CDR3 protein: CASSVSASREQYF
CDR3 DNA: TGTGCCAGCAGTGTCTCGGCTAGTCGCGAGCAGTACTTC

clone size: -
D gene: -
J gene: TRBJ1-2
V gene: TRBV6-1
CDR3 protein: CAISRGGPYYGYTF
CDR3 DNA: TGTGCCATCTCTCGGGGAGGGCCTTACTATGGCTACACCTTC

clone size: many
D gene: -
J gene: TRBJ2-7
V gene: TRBV4-3
CDR3 protein: CASSQGWAGYEQYF
CDR3 DNA: TGCGCCAGCAGCCAGGGCTGGGCAGGCTACGAGCAGTACTTC

clone size: many
D gene: -
J gene: TRBJ2-7
V gene: TRBV20-1
CDR3 protein: CSASLVGPLSYEQYF
CDR3 DNA: TGCAGTGCTAGTTTAGTCGGGCCTCTCTCCTACGAGCAGTACTTC

clone size: many
D gene: -
J gene: TRBJ2-5
V gene: TRBV7-2
CDR3 protein: CASSPGLLQETQYF
CDR3 DNA: TGTGCCAGCAGCCCGGGACTTTTACAAGAGACCCAGTACTTC

clone size: many
D gene: TRBD1
J gene: TRBJ2-4
V gene: TRBV6-2/TRBV6-3
CDR3 protein: CASSSYPALGQGVRNIQYF
CDR3 DNA: TGTGCCAGCAGTAGTTACCCGGCGCTGGGGCAGGGGGTGAGGAACATTCAGTACTTC

clone size: -
D gene: -
J gene: TRBJ2-2
V gene: TRBV12-3/TRBV12-4
CDR3 protein: CASSSAGPGELFF
CDR3 DNA: TGTGCCAGCAGTTCGGCAGGGCCCGGGGAGCTGTTTTTT

clone size: many
D gene: -
J gene: TRBJ1-1
V gene: TRBV29-1
CDR3 protein: CSVASGTKNTEAFF
CDR3 DNA: TGCAGCGTAGCGAGCGGGACCAAGAACACTGAAGCTTTCTTT

clone size: many
D gene: -
J gene: TRBJ2-2
V gene: TRBV20-1
CDR3 protein: CSSAPRTGELFF
CDR3 DNA: TGCAGTAGCGCCCCTCGCACCGGGGAGCTGTTTTTT

clone size: -
D gene: TRBD1
J gene: TRBJ1-2
V gene: TRBV12-3/TRBV12-4
CDR3 protein: CASSPNPGQGEDGYTF
CDR3 DNA: TGTGCCAGCAGTCCAAACCCCGGACAGGGAGAGGATGGCTACACCTTC

clone size: many
D gene: -
J gene: TRBJ1-1
V gene: TRBV6-2/TRBV6-3
CDR3 protein: CATVDYTGTEAFF
CDR3 DNA: TGTGCCACCGTGGATTATACGGGCACTGAAGCTTTCTTT

clone size: many
D gene: TRBD1
J gene: TRBJ1-5
V gene: TRBV6-5
CDR3 protein: CAGRQGHKSPTSNQPQHF
CDR3 DNA: TGTGCCGGGCGACAGGGGCACAAGTCCCCGACTAGCAATCAGCCCCAGCATTTT

clone size: many
D gene: -
J gene: TRBJ2-7
V gene: TRBV30
CDR3 protein: CASGGRVYEQYF
CDR3 DNA: TGTGCCTCAGGTGGCAGGGTGTACGAGCAGTACTTC

clone size: many
D gene: -
J gene: TRBJ1-2
V gene: TRBV7-2
CDR3 protein: CASSSPRHARYGYTF
CDR3 DNA: TGTGCCAGCAGCTCCCCGAGGCACGCAAGATATGGCTACACCTTC

clone size: many
D gene: TRBD2
J gene: TRBJ2-5
V gene: TRBV11-2
CDR3 protein: CASRATSSAQYF
CDR3 DNA: TGTGCCAGCAGGGCGACTAGCTCGGCCCAGTACTTC

clone size: many
D gene: -
J gene: TRBJ1-1
V gene: TRBV11-2
CDR3 protein: CASSLFSSAAEAFF
CDR3 DNA: TGTGCCAGCAGCTTATTTTCTTCCGCGGCTGAAGCTTTCTTT

clone size: many
D gene: -
J gene: TRBJ2-5
V gene: TRBV10-3
CDR3 protein: CAIRGVAAQETQYF
CDR3 DNA: TGTGCCATCAGGGGGGTAGCGGCCCAAGAGACCCAGTACTTC

clone size: many
D gene: -
J gene: TRBJ2-5
V gene: TRBV5-1
CDR3 protein: CASRASGTSETQYF
CDR3 DNA: TGCGCCAGCAGGGCGTCGGGGACGTCAGAGACCCAGTACTTC

clone size: -
D gene: -
J gene: TRBJ2-5
V gene: TRBV30
CDR3 protein: CAWSPQPGVRETQYF
CDR3 DNA: TGTGCCTGGAGTCCTCAGCCAGGGGTTAGGGAGACCCAGTACTTC

clone size: -
D gene: -
J gene: TRBJ1-5
V gene: TRBV6-7
CDR3 protein: CASSSTRLGGQPQHF
CDR3 DNA: TGTGCCAGCAGTTCCACCCGTCTTGGCGGTCAGCCCCAGCATTTT

clone size: many
D gene: TRBD1
J gene: TRBJ1-1
V gene: TRBV7-9
CDR3 protein: CASSLGRQGEAFF
CDR3 DNA: TGTGCCAGCAGCTTAGGGAGACAGGGTGAAGCTTTCTTT

clone size: many
D gene: -
J gene: TRBJ2-5
V gene: TRBV28
CDR3 protein: CASSLSRGGVETQYF
CDR3 DNA: TGTGCCAGCAGTTTGAGCAGGGGTGGAGTTGAGACCCAGTACTTC

clone size: many
D gene: -
J gene: TRBJ2-5
V gene: TRBV7-7
CDR3 protein: CASSFGIQETQYF
CDR3 DNA: TGTGCTAGCAGCTTTGGAATCCAAGAGACCCAGTACTTC

clone size: many
D gene: TRBD1
J gene: TRBJ2-7
V gene: TRBV7-2
CDR3 protein: CASSLGGRGSYEQYF
CDR3 DNA: TGTGCCAGCAGCCTCGGAGGCAGGGGGTCCTACGAGCAGTACTTC

clone size: many
D gene: -
J gene: TRBJ1-1
V gene: TRBV11-2
CDR3 protein: CASSSDRGLMNTEAFF
CDR3 DNA: TGTGCCAGCAGTTCCGACCGGGGGTTAATGAACACTGAAGCTTTCTTT

clone size: many
D gene: TRBD2
J gene: TRBJ2-2
V gene: TRBV6-1
CDR3 protein: CASSDYRGLAGNTGELFF
CDR3 DNA: TGTGCCAGCAGTGATTACCGCGGACTAGCGGGGAACACCGGGGAGCTGTTTTTT

clone size: many
D gene: -
J gene: TRBJ2-5
V gene: TRBV6-5
CDR3 protein: CASSYMQGVQETQYF
CDR3 DNA: TGTGCCAGCAGTTACATGCAGGGAGTCCAAGAGACCCAGTACTTC

clone size: many
D gene: -
J gene: TRBJ1-2
V gene: TRBV14
CDR3 protein: CASSQLGPTNYGYTF
CDR3 DNA: TGTGCCAGCAGCCAACTGGGTCCTACTAACTATGGCTACACCTTC

clone size: many
D gene: -
J gene: TRBJ1-6
V gene: TRBV6-1
CDR3 protein: CASGTNYNSPLHF
CDR3 DNA: TGTGCCAGCGGGACAAACTATAATTCACCCCTCCACTTT

clone size: once
D gene: TRBD2
J gene: TRBJ2-7
V gene: TRBV19
CDR3 protein: CASSGGTSGAYEQYF
CDR3 DNA: TGTGCCAGTAGTGGCGGGACTAGCGGGGCCTACGAGCAGTACTTC

clone size: many
D gene: TRBD1
J gene: TRBJ2-7
V gene: TRBV19
CDR3 protein: CATGTGALYEQYF
CDR3 DNA: TGTGCCACCGGGACAGGGGCCCTTTACGAGCAGTACTTC

clone size: many
D gene: TRBD2
J gene: TRBJ2-7
V gene: TRBV12-3/TRBV12-4
CDR3 protein: CASSLGLAGEQYF
CDR3 DNA: TGTGCCAGCAGTTTGGGACTAGCGGGCGAGCAGTACTTC

clone size: few
D gene: -
J gene: TRBJ1-5
V gene: TRBV2
CDR3 protein: CASKGQSNQPQHF
CDR3 DNA: TGTGCCAGCAAAGGACAGAGCAATCAGCCCCAGCATTTT

clone size: once
D gene: -
J gene: TRBJ1-5
V gene: TRBV12-3/TRBV12-4
CDR3 protein: CASSPSENQPQHF
CDR3 DNA: TGTGCCAGCAGTCCCTCCGAGAATCAGCCCCAGCATTTT

clone size: many
D gene: -
J gene: TRBJ2-4
V gene: TRBV25-1
CDR3 protein: CASSEGRGGSKNIQYF
CDR3 DNA: TGTGCCAGCAGTGAAGGCAGGGGAGGGTCCAAAAACATTCAGTACTTC

clone size: few
D gene: TRBD1
J gene: TRBJ1-2
V gene: TRBV4-2
CDR3 protein: CASSQVQGGVSGYTF
CDR3 DNA: TGTGCCAGCAGCCAAGTTCAAGGGGGCGTCTCTGGCTACACCTTC

clone size: many
D gene: -
J gene: TRBJ1-1
V gene: TRBV12-5
CDR3 protein: CASGPGPNTEAFF
CDR3 DNA: TGTGCTAGTGGTCCAGGGCCGAACACTGAAGCTTTCTTT

clone size: many
D gene: -
J gene: TRBJ2-7
V gene: TRBV9
CDR3 protein: CASSVGGGSSSYEQYF
CDR3 DNA: TGTGCCAGCAGCGTAGGTGGCGGGTCGAGCTCCTACGAGCAGTACTTC

clone size: -
D gene: -
J gene: TRBJ1-2
V gene: TRBV15
CDR3 protein: CATSSRGPSQRGYTF
CDR3 DNA: TGTGCCACCAGCAGCCGAGGACCCAGCCAGCGCGGCTACACCTTC

clone size: many
D gene: -
J gene: TRBJ1-2
V gene: TRBV2
CDR3 protein: CASTTSAYGYTF
CDR3 DNA: TGTGCCAGCACCACAAGCGCCTATGGCTACACCTTC